This is a list of T cell receptor beta chains from one sample in a study of vaccination effects on CD4 cells after COVID-19. Their target antigens are unknown. Sequencing was performed with immunoSEQ multiplex PCR; in TCRdb, only in-frame clones are kept and a portion is missing. The table has some 70,000 clones, about 80% seen once. Specimen: CD4+ T cells from PBMCs cultured with HCoV-229E spike peptides, collected after COVID-19 vaccination. These receptors were obtained from a human donor who received a COVID-19 vaccine. Each CDR3 is given with its conserved first and last residue. D genes are given only for firm matches. For some rows the clone size is stated as once, few or many, or as a class when expanded; others skip it.

cdr3_aa: CASSYSAGTGIYGNQPQHF
cdr3_nt: TGTGCCAGCAGTTACTCGGCCGGGACAGGAATTTACGGCAATCAGCCCCAGCATTTT
clone_size: -
v_call: TRBV6-2/TRBV6-3
d_call: TRBD1
j_call: TRBJ1-5

cdr3_aa: CASSYSSSGNTIYF
cdr3_nt: TGTGCCAGCAGTTACAGTAGCTCTGGAAACACCATATATTTT
clone_size: once
v_call: TRBV6-5
d_call: -
j_call: TRBJ1-3

cdr3_aa: CASSLLQGHEKLFF
cdr3_nt: TGTGCCAGCTCACTATTACAGGGTCATGAAAAACTGTTTTTT
clone_size: -
v_call: TRBV18
d_call: -
j_call: TRBJ1-4

cdr3_aa: CASSKEMTGKGNQPQHF
cdr3_nt: TGTGCCAGCAGCAAAGAGATGACAGGGAAGGGCAATCAGCCCCAGCATTTT
clone_size: -
v_call: TRBV21-1
d_call: -
j_call: TRBJ1-5

cdr3_aa: CATSGTRGSTDTQYF
cdr3_nt: TGTGCCACCAGTGGGACTAGGGGAAGCACAGATACGCAGTATTTT
clone_size: -
v_call: TRBV24-1
d_call: TRBD2
j_call: TRBJ2-3

cdr3_aa: CASSLARAGDTQYF
cdr3_nt: TGCGCCAGCAGTCTCGCAAGGGCTGGGGATACGCAGTATTTT
clone_size: -
v_call: TRBV5-1
d_call: -
j_call: TRBJ2-3

cdr3_aa: CAGSWRANQPQHF
cdr3_nt: TGTGCCGGGTCGTGGAGGGCGAATCAGCCCCAGCATTTT
clone_size: -
v_call: TRBV28
d_call: -
j_call: TRBJ1-5

cdr3_aa: CASSESRNYNEQFF
cdr3_nt: TGTGCCAGCTCAGAAAGCAGGAACTACAATGAGCAGTTCTTC
clone_size: -
v_call: TRBV6-5
d_call: -
j_call: TRBJ2-1

cdr3_aa: CASSIVWENSGANVLTF
cdr3_nt: TGTGCCAGTAGTATAGTATGGGAGAACTCTGGGGCCAACGTCCTGACTTTC
clone_size: -
v_call: TRBV19
d_call: -
j_call: TRBJ2-6

cdr3_aa: CASSRETNYGYTF
cdr3_nt: TGTGCCAGCAGTAGGGAGACTAACTATGGCTACACCTTC
clone_size: -
v_call: TRBV6-4
d_call: -
j_call: TRBJ1-2

cdr3_aa: CASSLLHGETQYF
cdr3_nt: TGTGCCAGCAGCCTTCTTCACGGGGAGACCCAGTACTTC
clone_size: -
v_call: TRBV9
d_call: -
j_call: TRBJ2-5

cdr3_aa: CASSITMNTEAFF
cdr3_nt: TGTGCCAGCAGTATAACAATGAACACTGAAGCTTTCTTT
clone_size: few
v_call: TRBV7-8
d_call: -
j_call: TRBJ1-1

cdr3_aa: CASSGIDYGYTF
cdr3_nt: TGTGCCAGTTCTGGAATAGACTATGGCTACACCTTC
clone_size: -
v_call: TRBV2
d_call: -
j_call: TRBJ1-2

cdr3_aa: CASSQVPGRGSGNTIYF
cdr3_nt: TGCGCCAGCAGCCAAGTCCCGGGCAGGGGCTCTGGAAACACCATATATTTT
clone_size: -
v_call: TRBV4-1
d_call: -
j_call: TRBJ1-3

cdr3_aa: CATSAPGGVAEKLFF
cdr3_nt: TGTGCCACATCGGCCCCCGGGGGGGTGGCGGAAAAACTGTTTTTT
clone_size: -
v_call: TRBV19
d_call: -
j_call: TRBJ1-4

cdr3_aa: CASSRTSARGTDTQYF
cdr3_nt: TGTGCCAGCAGCCGAACTAGCGCAAGGGGCACAGATACGCAGTATTTT
clone_size: few
v_call: TRBV3-1/TRBV3-2
d_call: TRBD2
j_call: TRBJ2-3

cdr3_aa: CSASRDYGYTF
cdr3_nt: TGCAGTGCTAGTAGGGACTATGGCTACACCTTC
clone_size: -
v_call: TRBV20-1
d_call: -
j_call: TRBJ1-2

cdr3_aa: CASSPPNIAGGRDTQYF
cdr3_nt: TGTGCCAGCTCACCCCCGAACATAGCGGGGGGCCGCGATACGCAGTATTTT
clone_size: -
v_call: TRBV18
d_call: TRBD2
j_call: TRBJ2-3

cdr3_aa: CASSARGFYNEQFF
cdr3_nt: TGTGCCAGCAGTGCCAGGGGTTTCTACAATGAGCAGTTCTTC
clone_size: -
v_call: TRBV2
d_call: -
j_call: TRBJ2-1

cdr3_aa: CATTTTPLGEKLFF
cdr3_nt: TGTGCCACTACTACCACCCCCCTGGGTGAAAAACTGTTTTTT
clone_size: -
v_call: TRBV30
d_call: -
j_call: TRBJ1-4

cdr3_aa: CASRLGGASYNEQFF
cdr3_nt: TGCGCCAGCAGATTGGGGGGGGCCTCCTACAATGAGCAGTTCTTC
clone_size: -
v_call: TRBV5-1
d_call: -
j_call: TRBJ2-1

cdr3_aa: CASTGQGHTEAFF
cdr3_nt: TGTGCCAGTACTGGACAGGGGCACACTGAAGCTTTCTTT
clone_size: -
v_call: TRBV2
d_call: TRBD1
j_call: TRBJ1-1

cdr3_aa: CASSKTGVNTEAFF
cdr3_nt: TGTGCCAGTAGTAAAACAGGGGTGAACACTGAAGCTTTCTTT
clone_size: -
v_call: TRBV19
d_call: TRBD1
j_call: TRBJ1-1

cdr3_aa: CASSTDRGIEAFF
cdr3_nt: TGCGCCAGCAGCACCGACAGGGGGATAGAAGCTTTCTTT
clone_size: -
v_call: TRBV5-1
d_call: TRBD1
j_call: TRBJ1-1

cdr3_aa: CASSWEGSTSGNTIYF
cdr3_nt: TGTGCCAGTAGCTGGGAGGGGTCAACCTCTGGAAACACCATATATTTT
clone_size: once
v_call: TRBV19
d_call: -
j_call: TRBJ1-3

cdr3_aa: CASSQSAGAAGEKLFF
cdr3_nt: TGCGCCAGCAGTCAATCGGCGGGGGCCGCGGGTGAAAAACTGTTTTTT
clone_size: once
v_call: TRBV23-1
d_call: -
j_call: TRBJ1-4

cdr3_aa: CASSPKGNEQFF
cdr3_nt: TGTGCCAGCAGTCCGAAGGGGAATGAGCAGTTCTTC
clone_size: -
v_call: TRBV12-3/TRBV12-4
d_call: -
j_call: TRBJ2-1

cdr3_aa: CSVDYRKEGPDTQYF
cdr3_nt: TGCAGCGTTGATTATAGGAAAGAGGGCCCAGATACGCAGTATTTT
clone_size: -
v_call: TRBV29-1
d_call: -
j_call: TRBJ2-3

cdr3_aa: CASSEFRAGRTDTQYF
cdr3_nt: TGCGCCAGCAGTGAGTTCAGGGCGGGGCGCACAGATACGCAGTATTTT
clone_size: -
v_call: TRBV10-1
d_call: -
j_call: TRBJ2-3

cdr3_aa: CASSQGGAQETQYF
cdr3_nt: TGTGCCAGCAGCCAGGGGGGGGCGCAAGAGACCCAGTACTTC
clone_size: once
v_call: TRBV3-1/TRBV3-2
d_call: -
j_call: TRBJ2-5

cdr3_aa: CASSLATGVGSPLHF
cdr3_nt: TGTGCCAGCAGCTTGGCGACAGGGGTGGGATCACCCCTCCACTTT
clone_size: -
v_call: TRBV7-2
d_call: TRBD1
j_call: TRBJ1-6

cdr3_aa: CASSSGRYTEAFF
cdr3_nt: TGTGCCAGTAGTTCAGGACGGTACACTGAAGCTTTCTTT
clone_size: -
v_call: TRBV19
d_call: -
j_call: TRBJ1-1

cdr3_aa: CAWSLGIRGPGNTQYF
cdr3_nt: TGTGCCTGGAGTCTTGGTATCAGGGGGCCGGGGAATACGCAGTATTTT
clone_size: -
v_call: TRBV30
d_call: TRBD1
j_call: TRBJ2-3

cdr3_aa: CSALISPGGPLADTQYF
cdr3_nt: TGCAGCGCGCTGATCTCCCCGGGGGGGCCTCTGGCAGATACGCAGTATTTT
clone_size: -
v_call: TRBV29-1
d_call: TRBD2
j_call: TRBJ2-3

cdr3_aa: CASRTAGANVLTF
cdr3_nt: TGTGCCAGTAGGACAGCGGGGGCCAACGTCCTGACTTTC
clone_size: -
v_call: TRBV2
d_call: -
j_call: TRBJ2-6

cdr3_aa: CAWSPLNTGELFF
cdr3_nt: TGTGCCTGGAGTCCCCTGAACACCGGGGAGCTGTTTTTT
clone_size: few
v_call: TRBV30
d_call: -
j_call: TRBJ2-2

cdr3_aa: CASSQEGVLGLQINEQFF
cdr3_nt: TGTGCCAGCAGCCAAGAAGGCGTTTTGGGACTACAAATCAATGAGCAGTTCTTC
clone_size: -
v_call: TRBV3-1/TRBV3-2
d_call: TRBD2
j_call: TRBJ2-1

cdr3_aa: CASSSLSGGAGQETQYF
cdr3_nt: TGTGCCAGCAGCTCGCTTAGCGGGGGGGCCGGGCAAGAGACCCAGTACTTC
clone_size: -
v_call: TRBV7-8
d_call: TRBD2
j_call: TRBJ2-5

cdr3_aa: CASSQGRSDTQYF
cdr3_nt: TGTGCCAGCAGCCAAGGGCGATCGGATACGCAGTATTTT
clone_size: -
v_call: TRBV3-1/TRBV3-2
d_call: -
j_call: TRBJ2-3

cdr3_aa: CASSQAGSGYTF
cdr3_nt: TGTGCCAGCAGCCAAGCAGGGTCTGGCTACACCTTC
clone_size: -
v_call: TRBV3-1/TRBV3-2
d_call: -
j_call: TRBJ1-2

cdr3_aa: CASSRRAGGPGTGELFF
cdr3_nt: TGTGCCAGCAGCCGTCGAGCGGGGGGGCCGGGCACCGGGGAGCTGTTTTTT
clone_size: -
v_call: TRBV3-1/TRBV3-2
d_call: TRBD2
j_call: TRBJ2-2

cdr3_aa: CASSARTGLDTEAFF
cdr3_nt: TGTGCCAGCAGTGCCCGGACAGGGCTGGACACTGAAGCTTTCTTT
clone_size: -
v_call: TRBV7-3
d_call: TRBD1
j_call: TRBJ1-1